This T cell receptor beta chain is from a study of a mutant IDH1 vaccine in newly diagnosed glioma. For the study at large: Of the patients given treatment, around 62% were male and 37.5% were female, and a mean age of roughly 40 years was recorded. Previous care, which was radiotherapy, temozolomide, or both, most often involved both.

Here immunoSEQ multiplex PCR was the method, and the copy in TCRdb shows in-frame clones only, minus some. This table holds 50,000 to 70,000 clones, 82% found once. Study-wide findings and caveats: Pseudoprogression appeared unlinked to shifts in leading peripheral T cell clonotypes. Of all patients, around 93% showed vaccine-induced immune responses.

Unmatched junction bases numbered 11, after V lost 0 bases and J lost 0 bases. This CDR3 is 20 amino acids long. CDR1 and CDR2 (germline): SGHVS, FQNEAQ. Time point given: week 5, during vaccination. Every vaccine dose comprised 300 ug of mutant IDH1 20-mer peptide plus topical imiquimod. About this clone: The antigen is not known.

This sequence originates from a woman aged 18 to 35 with glioma. Some clones in this sample may be carry-over from other donors' samples. This chain links TRBV7-8 with TRBJ2-2; 9 bases align to TRBD1. Sequenced here: PBMCs, sampled from a glioma patient whose treatment included an IDH1 peptide vaccine. For the CDR3, the DNA is TGTGCCAGCAGCTTAGCGCCCGGGACAGGGAAATCCTCGAACACCGGGGAGCTGTTTTTT. As protein: CASSLAPGTGKSSNTGELFF.